The source of this T cell receptor beta chain is a study of blood T cell repertoires in COVID-19. The CDR3 is made up of 16 amino acids. Trimming cost V 3 bases and J 0 bases; bases outside gene matches: 9. Looked up from germline, CDR1 is SGHRS and CDR2 is YFSETQ. Some clones are missing from TCRdb's copy, which holds only in-frame ones; the method was immunoSEQ multiplex PCR. The sample comprises 250,000 to 350,000 clones, roughly 82% of which are singletons, and around 1.6% rests with the top ten. The source material was peripheral blood. The chain is built from TRBV5-1 and TRBJ2-7; 7 bases match TRBD1. The clonotype originates from a woman aged 45-65 years with acute or convalescent COVID-19. CDR3 residues: CASSSGDSSISYEQYF. Here the CDR3 DNA reads TGCGCCAGCAGCTCCGGGGACAGCTCTATCTCCTACGAGCAGTACTTC. The full variable domain, with the rest looked up from reference TRBV5-1 and TRBJ2-7, is KAGVTQTPRYLIKTRGQQVTLSCSPISGHRSVSWYQQTPGQGLQFLFEYFSETQRNKGNFPGRFSGRQFSNSRSEMNVSTLELGDSALYLCASSSGDSSISYEQYFGPGTRLTVT.